Each of the 16 T cell receptor beta chains below was sequenced from the same sample in a study of a mutant IDH1 vaccine in newly diagnosed glioma. The time point here: baseline, week 1 (first vaccination visit). Treatment in this sample: pre-vaccination baseline after standard-of-care therapy. Profiling relied on immunoSEQ multiplex PCR, and the TCRdb table lists in-frame clones only, not all of them. The sample shows around 17,000 clones, about 95% of them seen only once. The sample here was peripheral blood mononuclear cells (PBMCs), taken from a glioma patient treated with radiotherapy, temozolomide or both. These receptors were collected from a woman under 30 with glioma. Some clones in this sample may be carry-over from other donors' samples.

CDR3 residues: CASSEDRSVGFEKLFF. CDR3 DNA: TGCGCCAGCAGCGAGGACAGGAGTGTAGGATTTGAAAAACTGTTTTTT. This rearrangement joins TRBV5-1 to TRBJ1-4; 7 bases line up with TRBD1. The CDR3 sequence is 16 residues long. Losses at the gene ends were 4 bases for V and 7 bases for J; bases not matched to a gene: 13. Germline lookup yields CDR1 SGHRS and CDR2 YFSETQ.

This rearrangement joins TRBV19 to TRBJ2-2; tentative D call: TRBD2 (5 bases). CDR1 LNHDA and CDR2 SQIVND come from the germline V gene (reference sequence). Deletions cut 6 bases from V and 4 bases from J, with 18 bases between. The CDR3 contains 16 residues. The CDR3 sequence is CASRVQRDFTTGELFF. The CDR3, as DNA: TGTGCCAGTAGGGTTCAACGGGATTTCACCACCGGGGAGCTGTTTTTT.

V and J are TRBV29-1 and TRBJ2-3, with 9 bases matching TRBD2. The CDR3 length is 16 residues. With V trimmed by 2 bases and J by 2 bases, 8 bases remained unmatched. Germline CDR1 is SQVTM and CDR2 is ANQGSEA. The CDR3 DNA reads TGCAGCGTTGAACTTCCGCTAGCGGGATTCACAGATACGCAGTATTTT. It encodes CSVELPLAGFTDTQYF.

The chain couples TRBV6-1 to TRBJ1-1; 7 positions agree with TRBD1. Germline V lookup: CDR1 MNHNS, CDR2 SASEGT. Unmatched junction bases numbered 6, after V lost 8 bases and J lost 0 bases. This CDR3 contains 14 residues. This CDR3 is CASQGQTLNTEAFF. The CDR3, as DNA: TGTGCCAGCCAGGGACAGACCCTGAACACTGAAGCTTTCTTT.

The gene calls are TRBV28 and TRBJ1-1; no definite D call. V was trimmed by 10 bases and J by 7 bases, leaving 10 bases between them. The length of the CDR3 is 10 residues. In germline, CDR1 is MDHEN, CDR2 SYDVKM. CDR3 sequence: CATRTVEAFF. CDR3 DNA: TGTGCCACCAGGACGGTTGAAGCTTTCTTT.

The J gene is TRBJ2-2, the V gene TRBV11-2, with a tentative D call TRBD1 (6 bases). The CDR3 consists of 13 residues. Between the trimmed V and J ends, which lost 1 base and 8 bases, there was a span of 8 bases. Germline CDR1 SGHAT, CDR2 FQNNGV. The CDR3 DNA reads TGTGCCAGCAGCTTAGGACAGGCAGGGGAGCTGTTTTTT. The encoded protein is CASSLGQAGELFF.

CDR3 in amino acids: CASSDSVGYGYTF. In DNA form, the CDR3 reads TGTGCCAGCAGTGACTCTGTAGGCTATGGCTACACCTTC. The chain combines TRBV6-4 with TRBJ1-2; the D is unclear. CDR3 size: 13 residues. The germline CDR1 and CDR2 sequences are MRHNA and SNTAGT. V was clipped by 0 bases and J by 4 bases, with 6 bases between them.

The J gene is TRBJ2-3, the V gene TRBV2; D is perhaps TRBD2 (6 bases). Germline V gene data show CDR1 as SNHLY and CDR2 as FYNNEI. The CDR3 runs 15 residues. V was cut by 7 bases and J by 0 bases, with 14 bases left in between. The CDR3 nucleotides are TGTGCCAGCAAGGGCGGGGTACAAAGCACAGATACGCAGTATTTT. As protein: CASKGGVQSTDTQYF.

V and J are TRBV7-8 and TRBJ1-2, with 9 bases that match TRBD1. Germline values: CDR1 SGHVS, CDR2 FQNEAQ. This CDR3 has 14 residues. V trimming: 4 bases; J trimming: 5 bases; junction bases outside the gene matches: 5. In nucleotides, the CDR3 is TGTGCCAGCAGCTACCGGGACAGGGATTATGGCTACACCTTC. It encodes CASSYRDRDYGYTF.

V and J are TRBV5-6 and TRBJ2-2, with D hard to call. Germline V gene data show CDR1 as SGHDT and CDR2 as YYEEEE. Trimming stripped 2 bases from V and 5 bases from J, with 7 bases between. The CDR3 totals 13 residues. In DNA, the CDR3 is TGTGCCAGCAGCTTCGCAGCTACCGGGGAGCTGTTTTTT. This gives the protein CASSFAATGELFF.

The CDR3 DNA reads TGTGCCAGCAGGGGGGGCAGGGTAAGCACTGAAGCTTTCTTT. Its translation: CASRGGRVSTEAFF. The chain employs TRBV2 and TRBJ1-1, with D perhaps matching TRBD1 (6 bases). The CDR3 contains 14 residues. Germline V gene sequence: CDR1 SNHLY, CDR2 FYNNEI. Trimming removed 6 bases at V and 4 bases at J, with 15 bases between.

The V gene is TRBV27, the J gene TRBJ2-5, with D maybe TRBD2 (5 bases). The CDR3 loop spans 15 amino acids. V was pared by 1 base and J by 2 bases, with 11 bases between. CDR1 is MNHEY, CDR2 SMNVEV, per germline (reference sequence). CDR3 region: CASSLLGREQETQYF. CDR3 sequence (DNA): TGTGCCAGCAGTTTATTAGGGAGAGAGCAAGAGACCCAGTACTTC.

This chain joins TRBV9 and TRBJ1-1; TRBD1 might be the D (6 bases). The CDR3 is 13 amino acids. Germline V gives CDR1 SGDLS, CDR2 YYNGEE. Trimming pared 4 bases from V and 7 bases from J, leaving 14 bases between. The CDR3 DNA follows: TGTGCCAGCAGCCCGATCCGGGGGCGTGAAGCTTTCTTT. It yields the protein CASSPIRGREAFF.

The chain employs TRBV7-2 and TRBJ2-3; D unclear. V was trimmed by 0 bases and J by 1 base, leaving 5 bases between them. The V gene's germline CDR1 is SGHTA and CDR2 FQGNSA. The CDR3 has 14 residues. The CDR3 is CASSLATGTDTQYF. In nucleotides, the CDR3 is TGTGCCAGCAGCTTAGCCACAGGCACAGATACGCAGTATTTT.

The chain uses TRBV7-2 and TRBJ2-5, with D possibly called TRBD1 or TRBD2 (5 bases each). Looked up from germline, CDR1 is SGHTA and CDR2 is FQGNSA. The V gene lost 5 bases and the J gene lost 10 bases, with 14 bases spanning the gap. The CDR3 is made up of 12 amino acids. In DNA, the CDR3 is TGTGCCAGCAGCCAAGGGACGCTTGGCCAGTACTTC. Its translation is CASSQGTLGQYF.

This sequence joins TRBV2 and TRBJ1-3; D possibly corresponds to TRBD1 (5 bases). Looked up from germline, CDR1 is SNHLY and CDR2 is FYNNEI. The V gene lost 6 bases and the J gene lost 0 bases, with 18 bases spanning the gap. The CDR3 contains 17 residues. As DNA, the CDR3 is TGTGCCAGCAGGAATCCCGACAGCCGAGACTCTGGAAACACCATATATTTT. As protein: CASRNPDSRDSGNTIYF. The variable domain in full, with the rest retrieved from reference TRBV2 and TRBJ1-3, is EPEVTQTPSHQVTQMGQEVILRCVPISNHLYFYWYRQILGQKVEFLVSFYNNEISEKSEIFDDQFSVERPDGSNFTLKIRSTKLEDSAMYFCASRNPDSRDSGNTIYFGEGSWLTVV.